The 3 T cell receptor beta chains below all came from one sample that was sequenced in a study of blood T cell repertoires in COVID-19. The assay was immunoSEQ multiplex PCR, and TCRdb's table has in-frame clones only and misses some. This sample has approximately 460,000 clones, with approximately 89% found just once. The sequencing sample was made of peripheral blood. The receptors were gathered from a man younger than 30 with COVID-19, enrolled during active disease.

V usage is TRBV29-1 and J usage is TRBJ2-7, with TRBD1 as a possible D gene (6 bases). V lost 3 bases and J lost 5, with 14 bases in between. CDR3 length: 13 residues. CDR1 is SQVTM and CDR2 is ANQGSEA in the germline V gene. The CDR3 nucleotides read TGCAGCGTTGACCAGGGGCTCCGCGACGAGCAGTACTTC. Amino acid sequence: CSVDQGLRDEQYF.

V and J are TRBV21-1 and TRBJ2-3; no DNA check was done on the table's D call, TRBD2. TRBV21-1 is labeled a pseudogene. The CDR3 totals 18 residues. In DNA, the CDR3 is TGTGCCAGCAGCGAATCAAGGGGAGCGGGGGATTACAGGGGTACGCAGTATTTT. It yields the protein CASSESRGAGDYRGTQYF.

The V and J genes are TRBV29-1 and TRBJ2-7, with 7 bases lining up with TRBD1. This CDR3 is built from 14 residues. Germline V gives CDR1 SQVTM, CDR2 ANQGSEA. After removal of 4 bases from V and 0 bases from J, the junction contained 6 bases not matched to a gene. This CDR3 is CSVVGQWSSYEQYF. CDR3 DNA: TGCAGCGTTGTGGGACAGTGGAGCTCCTACGAGCAGTACTTC.